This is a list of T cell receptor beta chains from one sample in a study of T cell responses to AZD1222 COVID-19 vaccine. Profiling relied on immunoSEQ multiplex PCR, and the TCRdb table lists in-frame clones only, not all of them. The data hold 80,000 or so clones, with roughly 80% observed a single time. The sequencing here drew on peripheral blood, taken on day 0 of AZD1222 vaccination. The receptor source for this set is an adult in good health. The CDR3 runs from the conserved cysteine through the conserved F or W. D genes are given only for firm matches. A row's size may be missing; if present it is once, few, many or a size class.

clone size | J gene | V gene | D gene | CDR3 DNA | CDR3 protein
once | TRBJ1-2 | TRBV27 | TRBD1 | TGTGCCAGCAGTTTATCGACCAGGACAGGGGCCCTCTATGGCTACACCTTC | CASSLSTRTGALYGYTF
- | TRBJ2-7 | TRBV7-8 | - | TGTGCCAGCAGCTTAGTAGGGCCCGAGCAGTACTTC | CASSLVGPEQYF
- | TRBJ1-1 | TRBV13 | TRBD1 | TGTGCCAGCAGCGGGGACAGGGGGCCTGAAGCTTTCTTT | CASSGDRGPEAFF
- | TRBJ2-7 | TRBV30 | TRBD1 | TGTGCCTGGAGTCCAGCGATGGTGGGGACAGGGGAGTCCTACGAGCAGTACTTC | CAWSPAMVGTGESYEQYF
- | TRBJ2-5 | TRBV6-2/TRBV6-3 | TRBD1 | TGTGCCAGCAGCCCCTGGACAGGGGAAGAGACCCAGTACTTC | CASSPWTGEETQYF
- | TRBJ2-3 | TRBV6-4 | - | TGTGCCAGCAGTGCCGATCGGGGGGATACGCAGTATTTT | CASSADRGDTQYF
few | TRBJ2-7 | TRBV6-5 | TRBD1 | TGTGCCAGCGGTCCGGGGACAGGTATCTACGAGCAGTACTTC | CASGPGTGIYEQYF
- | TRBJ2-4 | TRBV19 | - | TGTGCCAGTAGCTCGGGCGGGACGACCAAAAACATTCAGTACTTC | CASSSGGTTKNIQYF
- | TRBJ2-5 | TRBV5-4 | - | TGTGCCAGCAGCTTGTCGGTTATAGCGGCCCGCCAAGAGACCCAGTACTTC | CASSLSVIAARQETQYF
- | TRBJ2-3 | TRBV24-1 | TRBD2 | TGTGCCACCAGTGACCACGGACGGACTAGCGGGAGAGAGACAGATACGCAGTATTTT | CATSDHGRTSGRETDTQYF
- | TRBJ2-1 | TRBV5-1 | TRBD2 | TGCGCCAGTACACCAGGGACTAGCGGGAGTGAGCAGTTCTTC | CASTPGTSGSEQFF
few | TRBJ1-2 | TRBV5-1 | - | TGCGCCAGCAGTCCGAACAGCGCCAGGCTGGGCCAGGTAAATGGCTACACCTTC | CASSPNSARLGQVNGYTF
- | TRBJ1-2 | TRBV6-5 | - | TGTGCCAGCACCAACCCCGGGGTAGGGAGCTATGGCTACACCTTC | CASTNPGVGSYGYTF
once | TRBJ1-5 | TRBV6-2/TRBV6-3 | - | TGTGCCAGCAGTCCCCCTGACGTATACGGCAATCAGCCCCAGCATTTT | CASSPPDVYGNQPQHF
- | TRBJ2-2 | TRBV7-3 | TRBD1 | TGTGCCAGCAGGAGGGACAGGGGGCGCTCAGTAGAGCTGTTTTTT | CASRRDRGRSVELFF
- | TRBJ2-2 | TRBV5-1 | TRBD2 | TGCGCCAGCAGCGTTAGCGGGGTCGGCGGGGAGCTGTTTTTT | CASSVSGVGGELFF